This T cell receptor beta chain was documented in a study of blood T cell repertoires in COVID-19 (dated by TCRdb to 2020 to 2022). In the study overall: Samples from collaborators originated in the United States, Italy and Spain and spanned both the acute and convalescent phases of COVID-19. The repertoires were released in a freely available public database meant as a resource for research on the immune response to SARS-CoV-2. Where available, HLA class I and class II types were taken from metadata supplied by the sample provider and were not determined by assay-based typing. Subjects who had been exposed to COVID-19, were actively infected with it, or had recovered from it provided the deeply sampled blood TCRbeta repertoires that made up the dataset. The prospective study material was composed of cDNA or gDNA derived from T cells, B-cell-depleted T cells, or PBMCs. The samples were drawn from two sources: the first 160 participants of the ongoing ImmuneRACE study, and 1,254 subjects contributed by 6 global collaborators. Sample metadata almost always included a de-identified subject ID, COVID-19 status, age in years and sex.

Collaborating institutions collected whole blood in K2EDTA tubes following their own protocols. For TCRbeta analysis, collaborator samples were shipped as frozen whole blood, as isolated PBMCs, or as DNA extracted from either sample type. On this clone itself: Its antigen is unknown. The input lacks base qualities; no much larger clone sits a single base away.

Trimming takes 2 bases from V and 1 base from J, and the germline ends sit 6 bases apart. From the cysteine through the phenylalanine, the CDR3 covers 14 amino acids. Just CDR3 DNA is preserved here, 42 bases in frame from base 1. CDR1 and CDR2, per the germline V gene (reference sequence), are MNHNY and SVGAGI. Study-level results and caveats: Clinical and demographic metadata were provided uncurated, with the amount varying by source and participant.

TCRbeta CDR3 regions were amplified from genomic DNA using the immunoSEQ Assay, a bias-controlled multiplex PCR. On the authors' methods: Within the assay, amplification of reference gene primers was used to estimate how many nucleated cells each sample contained. To quantify the absolute abundance of each unique TCRbeta CDR3 rearrangement, sequence reads were collapsed and filtered. For each sample, productive Simpson clonality was calculated by taking the square root of Simpson's diversity index across productive rearrangements. TCRdb retrieved this table from immuneACCESS and kept in-frame rearrangements only. Not all clones are present; in checked studies, unresolved V genes account for under half, and no reason is known for the remainder. The D gene and trimming were derived from the DNA, and the V and J assignments and clone size from that table. Present in this sample are 97,000 or so clones, about 80% of which were seen just once. In total, the top ten clones hold under 20% of the sample.

Sample: peripheral blood. The sequence is built from TRBV6-6 and TRBJ1-5; the D gene cannot be resolved reliably. This sequence was found in a man older than 75 with acute or convalescent COVID-19. The CDR3 loop reads CASSYGQSNQPQHF. The DNA sequence reads TGTGCCAGCAGTTACGGGCAGAGCAATCAGCCCCAGCATTTT.